Below, 28 T cell receptor beta chains from the same sample are listed, as sequenced in a study of blood T cell repertoires in COVID-19. The assay was immunoSEQ multiplex PCR, and TCRdb's table has in-frame clones only and misses some. The sample holds more than 25,000 clones, approximately 90% seen once. Source material: peripheral blood. These receptors were taken from a human donor in a cohort sampled during active COVID-19.

V usage is TRBV10-2 and J usage is TRBJ2-3; 13 positions match TRBD2. The CDR3 extends over 21 amino acids. J was trimmed by 2 bases and V by 8 bases; bases with no gene match: 22. Germline V gene data show CDR1 as WSHSY and CDR2 as SAAADI. CDR3 protein: CASGPPGLAGEGPRVTDTQYF. CDR3 bases: TGCGCCAGCGGGCCCCCTGGACTAGCGGGAGAGGGGCCAAGGGTCACAGATACGCAGTATTTT.

This chain connects TRBV9 to TRBJ1-2; 9 bases agree with TRBD1. Germline values: CDR1 SGDLS, CDR2 YYNGEE. V lost 4 bases and J lost 6; bases outside the gene matches: 4. The CDR3 runs 13 residues. CDR3 residues: CASSTTGGHGYTF. CDR3 in DNA: TGTGCCAGCAGCACCACAGGGGGCCATGGCTACACCTTC.

CDR3 bases: TGTGCCAGCAGCTTATCTAGCGGACTCGGGGAGCTGTTTTTT. This gives the protein CASSLSSGLGELFF. The chain links TRBV7-2 to TRBJ2-2; 7 nucleotides align to TRBD2. V was pared by 2 bases and J by 7 bases, with 4 bases of the junction left unmatched. The CDR3 is 14 amino acids. CDR1 is SGHTA and CDR2 is FQGNSA in the germline V gene.

This sequence joins TRBV10-1 and TRBJ1-2, with D hard to call. Looked up from germline, CDR1 is WNHNN and CDR2 is SYGVQD (reference sequence). The ends were cut back, 5 bases at V and 4 bases at J, with 11 bases in the middle. The CDR3 covers 13 residues. CDR3: CASSRQFGYGYTF. CDR3 DNA: TGCGCCAGCAGTCGACAATTCGGCTATGGCTACACCTTC.

J is TRBJ1-2 and V is TRBV6-5, with D hard to call. The germline V gene has CDR1 MNHEY and CDR2 SVGAGI. The CDR3 totals 11 residues. Trimming left V 10 bases short and J 8 bases short, with 14 bases between. The CDR3 reads CATSFRWGYTF. In nucleotides, the CDR3 is TGTGCCACCTCGTTCAGGTGGGGCTACACCTTC.

V is TRBV7-9 and J is TRBJ2-5; TRBD2 matches at 11 bases. This CDR3 has 16 amino acids. Losses at the gene ends were 4 bases for V and 5 bases for J; bases not matched to a gene: 9. Germline CDR1 reads SEHNR; CDR2 reads FQNEAQ (reference sequence). Here the CDR3 reads CASSSVGSGGGETQYF. CDR3 DNA: TGTGCCAGCAGCTCTGTCGGTAGCGGGGGGGGCGAGACCCAGTACTTC.

This clone was detected only a few times. The rearrangement joins TRBV11-2 to TRBJ1-5; D ambiguous. Trimming took off 8 bases at V and 5 bases at J, with 13 bases between the two ends. The CDR3 spans 13 residues. The germline V gene has CDR1 SGHAT and CDR2 FQNNGV. CDR3 amino acids: CASAIDIDQPQHF. In DNA form, the CDR3 reads TGTGCCAGCGCTATAGATATCGATCAGCCCCAGCATTTT.

The J gene is TRBJ2-7, the V gene TRBV4-1, with D maybe TRBD2 (6 bases). Germline CDR1 and CDR2: MGHRA and YSYEKL. V was clipped by 0 bases and J by 2 bases, with 11 bases between them. This CDR3 region has 15 residues. The CDR3: CASSQEGGNAYEQYF. CDR3 DNA: TGCGCCAGCAGCCAAGAGGGGGGAAACGCCTACGAGCAGTACTTC.

The chain links TRBV5-3 to TRBJ1-6, with D unclear. TRBV5-3 is marked as an open reading frame, function uncertain. The CDR3 spans 14 residues. Trimming removed 2 bases at V and 13 bases at J, with 16 bases between. CDR3 coding DNA: TGTGCCAGAAGCTTAATACACGGGGTGGTCCCCCTCCACTTT. Translating gives CARSLIHGVVPLHF.

The chain recombines TRBV7-9 with TRBJ1-2; TRBD1 might be the D (5 bases). The germline V gene encodes CDR1 SEHNR and CDR2 FQNEAQ (reference sequence). The CDR3 is 12 amino acids. V dropped 5 bases and J dropped 8 bases, with 12 bases sitting between them. As DNA, the CDR3 is TGTGCCAGCAGCCCGCAGGGTTTCGGCTACACCTTC. It translates to CASSPQGFGYTF.

The rearrangement uses TRBV4-2 and TRBJ2-7, with 7 bases matching TRBD2. V lost 1 base, J lost 1 base, and 4 bases stayed unmatched. Germline V gene lookup returns CDR1 LGHNA and CDR2 YNFKEQ. The length of the CDR3 is 15 residues. CDR3 in amino acids: CASSQGDGGSYEQYF. CDR3 DNA: TGTGCCAGCAGCCAAGGGGACGGGGGGTCCTACGAGCAGTACTTC.

V is TRBV28 and J is TRBJ1-6; the match to TRBD1 covers 7 bases. The CDR3 is 17 amino acids. Germline V gene data show CDR1 as MDHEN and CDR2 as SYDVKM. Trimming took 5 bases from V and 7 from J; bases not matched to a gene: 14. The CDR3 nucleotides are TGTGCCAGCAGTCGCCGACAGGGAGGAACGGGAAATTCACCCCTCCACTTT. Translating gives CASSRRQGGTGNSPLHF.

V is TRBV15 and J is TRBJ2-5; D is possibly TRBD2 (7 bases). Trimming removed 0 bases from V and 5 bases from J, with 19 bases in between. Germline V gene data show CDR1 as LNHNV and CDR2 as YYDKDF (reference sequence). CDR3 length: 17 residues. The chain's CDR3 is CATSRDYPGGGFETQYF. For the CDR3, the DNA is TGTGCCACCAGCAGAGATTACCCCGGCGGGGGCTTTGAGACCCAGTACTTC.

This sequence joins TRBV28 and TRBJ2-1; D is perhaps TRBD2 (6 bases). The germline CDR1 and CDR2 sequences are MDHEN and SYDVKM. Trimming cost V 10 bases and J 4 bases, with 14 bases left between them. The CDR3 runs to 13 residues. The CDR3: CATTGLDYNEQFF. Here the CDR3 DNA reads TGTGCCACTACGGGACTTGATTACAATGAGCAGTTCTTC.

The gene calls are TRBV5-4 and TRBJ2-5; no clear D gene. This CDR3 has 14 amino acids. Germline CDR1 is SGHNT and CDR2 is YYREEE (reference sequence). V lost 1 base to trimming and J lost 4 bases, with 11 bases between them. The CDR3 DNA follows: TGTGCCAGCAGCTTGTTTACTAAAAGAGAGACCCAGTACTTC. As protein: CASSLFTKRETQYF.

V gene TRBV23-1 combines with J gene TRBJ1-3, with D tentatively TRBD1 (6 bases). TRBV23-1 is designated an ORF whose function remains uncertain. The CDR3 runs 14 residues. V lost 4 bases and J 4 bases, leaving 11 bases between the germline ends. The CDR3 DNA follows: TGCGCCAGCAGTCGCCCCGGGACAGGAAACACCATATATTTT. Translating it yields CASSRPGTGNTIYF.

The chain has TRBV28 and TRBJ1-2; D ambiguous. The CDR3 spans 14 residues. Germline assignment: CDR1 MDHEN and CDR2 SYDVKM. Deletions cut 1 base from V and 10 bases from J, with 16 bases between. The CDR3 spells CASSLSGRSVAYTF. The CDR3 DNA reads as TGTGCCAGCAGTTTATCCGGTCGTTCCGTCGCCTACACCTTC.

This clone was found once. CDR3: CASSLGLAGLKDEQYF. Written as DNA, the CDR3 is TGTGCCAGCAGCTTAGGGCTAGCGGGTCTAAAAGACGAGCAGTACTTC. This chain uses TRBV7-9 with TRBJ2-7; 8 positions match TRBD2. The germline V gene encodes CDR1 SEHNR and CDR2 FQNEAQ (reference sequence). V gave up 1 base and J gave up 5 bases; unmatched junction bases: 10. This CDR3 has 16 amino acids.

The chain combines TRBV9 with TRBJ2-3, with 7 positions matching TRBD2. CDR1 is SGDLS, CDR2 YYNGEE, per germline. The CDR3 loop spans 15 amino acids. Unmatched junction bases numbered 4, after V lost 3 bases and J lost 0 bases. The CDR3 bases are TGTGCCAGCAGCGCTGGAGCGGGGAGCACAGATACGCAGTATTTT. Amino acids: CASSAGAGSTDTQYF. Supplemented by reference TRBV9 and TRBJ2-3, the full variable domain reads DSGVTQTPKHLITATGQRVTLRCSPRSGDLSVYWYQQSLDQGLQFLIQYYNGEERAKGNILERFSAQQFPDLHSELNLSSLELGDSALYFCASSAGAGSTDTQYFGPGTRLTVL.

This chain connects TRBV7-3 to TRBJ1-1, with a weak D call TRBD1 (5 bases). CDR1 is SGHTA, CDR2 FQGTGA, per germline. The V end lost 1 base, the J end lost 4 bases, and 16 bases lay between the germline ends. This CDR3 has 16 amino acids. CDR3 in amino acids: CASSLISGETATEAFF. The DNA for the CDR3 is TGTGCCAGCAGCTTAATTTCGGGGGAGACGGCCACTGAAGCTTTCTTT.

The rearrangement links TRBV7-9 to TRBJ2-1, with 7 positions matching TRBD2. The CDR3 sequence is 15 residues long. Germline V gene data show CDR1 as SEHNR and CDR2 as FQNEAQ (reference sequence). After removal of 6 bases from V and 1 base from J, the junction contained 6 bases not matched to a gene. The CDR3 sequence is CASRSPAGSYNEQFF. The DNA for the CDR3 is TGTGCCAGCAGATCACCAGCGGGGTCCTACAATGAGCAGTTCTTC.

The V gene is TRBV18, the J gene TRBJ2-7; 8 positions agree with TRBD1. This CDR3 has 14 amino acids. Unmatched junction bases numbered 8, after V lost 6 bases and J lost 4 bases. Germline V gene sequence: CDR1 KGHSH, CDR2 LQKENI. CDR3 in amino acids: CASSIGTGEYEQYF. In DNA, the CDR3 is TGTGCCAGCTCGATCGGGACAGGAGAGTACGAGCAGTACTTC.

The V and J genes are TRBV12-5 and TRBJ2-1, with TRBD2 matching over 10 bases. This CDR3 is built from 14 residues. Trimming removed 6 bases from V and 7 bases from J; junction bases left unmatched: 6. Germline-derived CDR1 and CDR2 are LGHNT and FRNRAP. The CDR3 DNA reads as TGTGCTAGTGGAAAGCGGGGGGGCTTAAATGAGCAGTTCTTC. Amino acid sequence: CASGKRGGLNEQFF.

The chain has TRBV28 and TRBJ2-7, with D hard to call. The V gene's germline CDR1 is MDHEN and CDR2 SYDVKM. V was cut by 3 bases and J by 3 bases, with 12 bases left in between. The CDR3 is 14 residues long. CDR3 sequence: CASSLPLLYYEQYF. The CDR3 DNA follows: TGTGCCAGCAGTTTGCCGCTCCTCTACTACGAGCAGTACTTC.

This sequence joins TRBV18 and TRBJ2-3, with D possibly TRBD2 on 5 matching bases. V was trimmed by 5 bases and J by 4 bases, leaving 13 bases between them. The CDR3 length is 14 residues. Germline assignment: CDR1 KGHSH and CDR2 LQKENI. The CDR3 protein is CASSAIEAADTQYF. As DNA, the CDR3 is TGTGCCAGCTCAGCCATAGAAGCGGCAGATACGCAGTATTTT.

In DNA form, the CDR3 reads TGCGCCAGCAGCCATCTGCGGGGCAGCGTTGAAAAACTGTTTTTT. Translation: CASSHLRGSVEKLFF. V is TRBV4-1 and J is TRBJ1-4; TRBD1 might be the D (5 bases). Germline values: CDR1 MGHRA, CDR2 YSYEKL. With 3 bases removed from V and 7 bases from J, the gap between germline ends came to 15 bases. CDR3 size: 15 residues.

The chain couples TRBV3-1 (or the pseudogene TRBV3-2) to TRBJ2-3; 7 positions agree with TRBD2. V shed 3 bases and J 6 bases; nucleotides not matched to a gene: 15. The CDR3 totals 17 residues. The germline V gene encodes CDR1 LGHDT and CDR2 YNNKEL (reference sequence). The CDR3 reads CASSHPRVTSRGDTQYF. In DNA, the CDR3 is TGTGCCAGCAGCCACCCGCGAGTGACTAGCAGAGGTGATACGCAGTATTTT.

The chain joins TRBV30 to TRBJ1-5, with 7 bases aligning to TRBD1. Trimming removed 2 bases from V and 11 bases from J; junction bases left unmatched: 15. Germline V lookup: CDR1 GTSNPN, CDR2 SVGIG (reference sequence). CDR3 length: 15 residues. The CDR3 sequence: CAWSNRDSPRGAQHF. The CDR3, as DNA: TGTGCCTGGAGTAACCGGGACAGTCCCAGAGGAGCCCAGCATTTT.